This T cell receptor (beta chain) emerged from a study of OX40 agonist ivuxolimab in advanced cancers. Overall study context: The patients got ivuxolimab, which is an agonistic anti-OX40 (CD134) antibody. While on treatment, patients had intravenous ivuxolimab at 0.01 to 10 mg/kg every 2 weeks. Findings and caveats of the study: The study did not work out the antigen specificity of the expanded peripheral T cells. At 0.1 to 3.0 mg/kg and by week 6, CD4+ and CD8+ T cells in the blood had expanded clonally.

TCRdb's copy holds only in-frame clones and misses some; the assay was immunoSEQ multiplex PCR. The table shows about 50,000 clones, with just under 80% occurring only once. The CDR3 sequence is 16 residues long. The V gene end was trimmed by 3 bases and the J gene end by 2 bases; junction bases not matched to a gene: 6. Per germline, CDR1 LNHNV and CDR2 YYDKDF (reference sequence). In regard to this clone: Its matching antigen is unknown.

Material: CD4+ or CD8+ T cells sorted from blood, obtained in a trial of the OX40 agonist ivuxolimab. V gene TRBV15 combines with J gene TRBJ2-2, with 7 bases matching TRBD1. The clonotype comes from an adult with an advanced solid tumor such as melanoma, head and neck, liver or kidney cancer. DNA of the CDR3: TGTGCCACCAGCAGTTATGGGACAGCCAACACCGGGGAGCTGTTTTTT. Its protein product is CATSSYGTANTGELFF.